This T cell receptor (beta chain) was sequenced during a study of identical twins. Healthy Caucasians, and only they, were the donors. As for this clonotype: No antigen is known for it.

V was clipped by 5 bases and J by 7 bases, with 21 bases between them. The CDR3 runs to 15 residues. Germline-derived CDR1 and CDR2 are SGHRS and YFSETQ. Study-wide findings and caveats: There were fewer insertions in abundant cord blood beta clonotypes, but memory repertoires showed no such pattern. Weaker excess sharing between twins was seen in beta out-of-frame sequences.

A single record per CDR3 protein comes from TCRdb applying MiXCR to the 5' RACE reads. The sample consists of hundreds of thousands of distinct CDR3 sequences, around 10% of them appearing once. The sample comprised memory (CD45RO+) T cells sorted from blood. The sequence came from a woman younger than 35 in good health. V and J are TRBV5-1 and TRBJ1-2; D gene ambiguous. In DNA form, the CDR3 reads TGCGCCAGCAGTCAGGCTCCGGCCCGTAGGGCTGGCTACACCTTC. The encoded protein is CASSQAPARRAGYTF.